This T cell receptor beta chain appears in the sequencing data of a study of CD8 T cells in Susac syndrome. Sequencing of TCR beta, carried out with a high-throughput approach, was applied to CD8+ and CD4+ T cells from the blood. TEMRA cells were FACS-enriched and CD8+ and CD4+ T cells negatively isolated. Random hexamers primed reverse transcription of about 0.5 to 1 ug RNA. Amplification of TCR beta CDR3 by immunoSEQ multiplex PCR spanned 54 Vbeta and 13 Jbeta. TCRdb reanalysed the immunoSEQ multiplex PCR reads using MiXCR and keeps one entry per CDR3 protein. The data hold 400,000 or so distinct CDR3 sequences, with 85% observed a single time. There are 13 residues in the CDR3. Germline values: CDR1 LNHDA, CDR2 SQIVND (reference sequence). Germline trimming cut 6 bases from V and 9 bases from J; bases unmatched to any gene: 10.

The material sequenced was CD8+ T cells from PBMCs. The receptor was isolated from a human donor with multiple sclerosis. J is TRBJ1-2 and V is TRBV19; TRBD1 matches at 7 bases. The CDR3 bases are TGTGCCAGTAGCCTCGGACAGGTGGTAAGCTACACCTTC. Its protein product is CASSLGQVVSYTF.